Following are 27 T cell receptor beta chains from one sample sequenced in a study of blood T cell repertoires in COVID-19. Profiled with immunoSEQ multiplex PCR; TCRdb holds only in-frame clones, not every one. The sample consists of more than 200,000 clones, about 85% of them appearing once. Sequencing was carried out using peripheral blood. The origin of the receptors is a woman in her forties or fifties with COVID-19, enrolled during active disease.

This chain links TRBV7-2 with TRBJ1-6; 10 bases agree with TRBD1. The trim removed 7 bases at V and 7 bases at J, leaving 7 bases unmatched. The CDR3 has 15 residues. From germline, CDR1 is SGHTA and CDR2 FQGNSA. This CDR3 reads CASILRTGGNSPLHF. The CDR3 DNA reads as TGTGCCAGCATCCTACGGACAGGGGGGAATTCACCCCTCCACTTT.

V is TRBV5-4 and J is TRBJ2-5; D possibly corresponds to TRBD2 (6 bases). V dropped 0 bases and J dropped 2 bases, with 14 bases sitting between them. This CDR3 has 16 amino acids. Germline V gene data show CDR1 as SGHNT and CDR2 as YYREEE (reference sequence). This CDR3 reads CASSLVDQRAQETQYF. Written as DNA, the CDR3 is TGTGCCAGCAGCTTGGTTGACCAGCGGGCTCAAGAGACCCAGTACTTC.

The chain combines TRBV5-1 with TRBJ2-5; TRBD1 matches 7 bases. Germline trimming cut 3 bases from V and 3 bases from J; bases unmatched to any gene: 8. Germline CDR1 and CDR2: SGHRS and YFSETQ. The CDR3 is made up of 15 amino acids. The CDR3 sequence: CASSSPGTEKETQYF. In DNA form, the CDR3 reads TGCGCCAGCAGCTCCCCCGGGACAGAGAAAGAGACCCAGTACTTC.

This chain links TRBV6-4 with TRBJ2-3; 8 nucleotides align to TRBD2. J was trimmed by 2 bases and V by 8 bases; bases with no gene match: 6. The CDR3 runs 14 residues. In germline, CDR1 is MRHNA, CDR2 SNTAGT. The CDR3 DNA sequence: TGTGCCAGCGCTAATAGCGGGAACACAGATACGCAGTATTTT. It encodes CASANSGNTDTQYF.

V gene TRBV27 combines with J gene TRBJ2-1; a possible D gene is TRBD1 (6 bases). This CDR3 spans 11 amino acids. The V gene's germline CDR1 is MNHEY and CDR2 SMNVEV (reference sequence). Trimming removed 5 bases from V and 10 bases from J, with 9 bases in between. The DNA for the CDR3 is TGTGCCAGCAGTAGAGGGACAGAGCAGTTCTTC. Its translation: CASSRGTEQFF.

This rearrangement joins TRBV7-2 to TRBJ1-1; D unresolved. Trimming took off 7 bases at V and 2 bases at J, with 17 bases between the two ends. CDR1 and CDR2 from the germline V gene are SGHTA and FQGNSA. The CDR3 extends over 15 amino acids. The CDR3 nucleotides are TGTGCCAGCACCTATTGGGAGGCGCGAAACACTGAAGCTTTCTTT. Protein product: CASTYWEARNTEAFF.

V gene TRBV29-1 combines with J gene TRBJ2-1; TRBD2 agrees at 7 bases. J gave up 6 bases and V 1 base, and 3 bases lay outside the gene matches. The CDR3 totals 13 residues. Germline V lookup: CDR1 SQVTM, CDR2 ANQGSEA. CDR3 sequence (DNA): TGCAGCGTTGAAGTTGGGGGGGTCAATGAGCAGTTCTTC. Its protein product is CSVEVGGVNEQFF.

This chain connects TRBV29-1 to TRBJ2-3; the D gene is possibly TRBD2 (6 bases). Germline-derived CDR1 and CDR2 are SQVTM and ANQGSEA. The CDR3 covers 16 residues. The ends were cut back, 4 bases at V and 0 bases at J, with 17 bases in the middle. As DNA, the CDR3 is TGCAGCGTTGCCTTGACTAGGACGGCTAGCACAGATACGCAGTATTTT. This translates into CSVALTRTASTDTQYF.

The chain joins TRBV19 to TRBJ1-2; 7 nucleotides line up with TRBD1. The CDR3 has 16 residues. The germline V gene has CDR1 LNHDA and CDR2 SQIVND (reference sequence). After removal of 4 bases from V and 4 bases from J, the junction contained 12 bases not matched to a gene. The CDR3 sequence is CASSTLPGQTAYGYTF. CDR3 in DNA: TGTGCCAGTAGTACCCTACCGGGACAGACTGCCTATGGCTACACCTTC.

CDR3 sequence (DNA): TGCGCCAGCAGTGCACTAGCGGAGCAGTTCTTC. This codes for CASSALAEQFF. The gene calls are TRBV10-2 and TRBJ2-1, with 7 bases lining up with TRBD2. The CDR3 is 11 amino acids. The V segment lost 4 bases and the J segment 10 bases; nucleotides outside the gene matches: 1. The V gene's germline CDR1 is WSHSY and CDR2 SAAADI.

The rearrangement links TRBV4-2 to TRBJ2-1; D remains ambiguous. V shed 1 base and J shed 9 bases, with 13 bases lying between them. The V gene's germline CDR1 is LGHNA and CDR2 YNFKEQ. The CDR3 contains 14 residues. The CDR3 DNA sequence: TGTGCCAGCAGCCAAGTGGAGATGCGCGGTGAGCAGTTCTTC. Translated, it gives CASSQVEMRGEQFF.

The chain is built from TRBV11-2 and TRBJ2-7, with D perhaps TRBD2 (6 bases). Trimming removed 0 bases from V and 4 bases from J, with 16 bases in between. This CDR3 spans 16 amino acids. CDR1 and CDR2 from the germline V gene are SGHAT and FQNNGV. For the CDR3, the DNA is TGTGCCAGCAGCTTAGACGGGGGATTGAAGTCTTACGAGCAGTACGTC. Its protein is CASSLDGGLKSYEQYV.

The chain combines TRBV6-2 or TRBV6-3 with TRBJ1-5, with D possibly being TRBD1 (5 bases). Per germline, CDR1 MNHEY and CDR2 SVGEGT. Trimming removed 1 base at V and 7 bases at J, with 8 bases between. The CDR3 is made up of 13 amino acids. This chain's CDR3 is CASSYWGGQPQHF. In DNA form, the CDR3 reads TGTGCCAGCAGTTACTGGGGGGGGCAGCCCCAGCATTTT.

V gene TRBV5-6 combines with J gene TRBJ1-2; possible D gene TRBD1, 6 bases. V lost 0 bases to trimming and J lost 4 bases, with 13 bases between them. Germline V gene sequence: CDR1 SGHDT, CDR2 YYEEEE. This CDR3 region has 15 residues. The chain's CDR3 is CASSLVDTRGYGYTF. CDR3 bases: TGTGCCAGCAGCTTGGTTGACACCAGGGGCTATGGCTACACCTTC.

The V gene is TRBV11-3, the J gene TRBJ2-3; D perhaps matches TRBD2 (5 bases). The CDR3 runs 13 residues. The V gene's germline CDR1 is SGHNT and CDR2 YENEEA. The V end lost 5 bases, the J end lost 7 bases, and 13 bases lay between the germline ends. The CDR3 region has the DNA TGTGCCAGCAGCCTCGGACTCCCTAATACGCAGTATTTT. It yields the protein CASSLGLPNTQYF.

The rearrangement joins TRBV20-1 to TRBJ1-5; D possibly corresponds to TRBD1 (5 bases). V lost 3 bases, J lost 5 bases, and 14 bases lay in between. CDR3 length: 14 amino acids. Germline CDR1 and CDR2: DFQATT and SNEGSKA (reference sequence). The CDR3 protein is CSASLGGGDQPQHF. The CDR3 coding sequence is TGCAGTGCTAGTCTCGGTGGAGGGGATCAGCCCCAGCATTTT.

This clone was counted a single time. The rearrangement joins TRBV7-3 to TRBJ2-3, with 11 positions matching TRBD2. J was trimmed by 2 bases and V by 5 bases; bases with no gene match: 12. The CDR3 extends over 18 amino acids. Per germline, CDR1 SGHTA and CDR2 FQGTGA. This CDR3 reads CASSLKGLAGGPTDTQYF. The CDR3 nucleotides read TGTGCCAGCAGCCTAAAGGGGCTAGCGGGGGGACCCACAGATACGCAGTATTTT.

The CDR3 nucleotides read TGTGCCAGTAGTACATGGGACAGCTACAATGAGCAGTTCTTC. This translates into CASSTWDSYNEQFF. The chain links TRBV19 to TRBJ2-1, with 7 bases that match TRBD1. Germline V lookup: CDR1 LNHDA, CDR2 SQIVND (reference sequence). V lost 4 bases to trimming and J lost 3 bases; unmatched junction nucleotides: 3. The CDR3 is 14 residues long.

This chain joins TRBV6-1 and TRBJ2-2; D unclear. The CDR3 loop spans 14 amino acids. Germline-derived CDR1 and CDR2 are MNHNS and SASEGT. V lost 2 bases to trimming and J lost 2 bases, with 6 bases between them. Written as DNA, the CDR3 is TGTGCCAGCAGTGAACGGGTAAACACCGGGGAGCTGTTTTTT. Translated: CASSERVNTGELFF.

This sequence joins TRBV2 and TRBJ1-1; D is perhaps TRBD1 (6 bases). The CDR3 covers 15 residues. Trimming shortened V by 3 bases and J by 6 bases, and 17 bases separated the two germline ends. Germline loops: CDR1 SNHLY, CDR2 FYNNEI. CDR3 sequence reads: CASSESTGPSSEAFF. The CDR3 bases are TGTGCCAGCAGTGAGTCGACAGGCCCCAGCTCTGAAGCTTTCTTT.

The chain carries TRBV30 and TRBJ1-6; D may be TRBD1 (6 bases). There are 11 residues in the CDR3. V lost 1 base and J lost 16, with 11 bases in between. Per germline, CDR1 GTSNPN and CDR2 SVGIG (reference sequence). Written as DNA, the CDR3 is TGTGCCTGGAGTGGGGGGCCGGGGCTCCACTTT. Amino acid sequence: CAWSGGPGLHF.

In this sample, this clone turned up once. The chain recombines TRBV5-1 with TRBJ1-5; the D is unclear. This CDR3 spans 21 amino acids. The germline CDR1 and CDR2 sequences are SGHRS and YFSETQ. Trimming shortened V by 1 base and J by 0 bases, and 26 bases separated the two germline ends. This CDR3 is CASSLHHSPGWIIYSNQPQHF. The CDR3 DNA is TGCGCCAGCAGCTTGCACCACAGTCCGGGGTGGATTATCTATAGCAATCAGCCCCAGCATTTT. The entire variable domain, with the rest obtained from reference TRBV5-1 and TRBJ1-5, is as follows: KAGVTQTPRYLIKTRGQQVTLSCSPISGHRSVSWYQQTPGQGLQFLFEYFSETQRNKGNFPGRFSGRQFSNSRSEMNVSTLELGDSALYLCASSLHHSPGWIIYSNQPQHFGDGTRLSIL.

The genes are TRBV19 and TRBJ2-1; the D gene is possibly TRBD1 (6 bases). CDR1 is LNHDA and CDR2 is SQIVND in the germline V gene (reference sequence). Trimming took off 5 bases at V and 5 bases at J, with 13 bases between the two ends. The CDR3 consists of 14 residues. In DNA, the CDR3 is TGTGCCAGTAGTCCCGGGACACCTCACAATGAGCAGTTCTTC. Amino acid sequence: CASSPGTPHNEQFF.

This clone was detected once. The chain carries TRBV19 and TRBJ1-1; 7 bases fit TRBD1. The J segment lost 1 base and the V segment lost 5 bases, leaving 7 bases of the junction unmatched. Germline V gives CDR1 LNHDA, CDR2 SQIVND (reference sequence). The CDR3 sequence is 15 residues long. For the CDR3, the DNA is TGTGCCAGTAGTCCGCGGGACAGCCAGAACACTGAAGCTTTCTTT. It specifies CASSPRDSQNTEAFF.

The J gene is TRBJ1-5, the V gene TRBV11-2, with 8 bases lining up with TRBD1. Germline-derived CDR1 and CDR2 are SGHAT and FQNNGV. Unmatched junction bases numbered 2, after V lost 1 base and J lost 3 bases. CDR3 length: 15 amino acids. CDR3: CASSLVTGVNQPQHF. The CDR3 coding sequence is TGTGCCAGCAGCTTAGTGACAGGGGTCAATCAGCCCCAGCATTTT. The full variable domain, its missing parts supplied by reference TRBV11-2 and TRBJ1-5, is EAGVAQSPRYKIIEKRQSVAFWCNPISGHATLYWYQQILGQGPKLLIQFQNNGVVDDSQLPKDRFSAERLKGVDSTLKIQPAKLEDSAVYLCASSLVTGVNQPQHFGDGTRLSIL.

The gene calls are TRBV25-1 and TRBJ2-2, with 10 nucleotides matching TRBD1. CDR1 and CDR2 from the germline V gene are MGHDK and SYGVNS. J was trimmed by 6 bases and V by 7 bases; bases with no gene match: 8. This CDR3 contains 15 residues. CDR3 loop: CASTTGTGVAGELFF. The CDR3 nucleotides are TGTGCCAGCACCACCGGGACAGGGGTTGCCGGGGAGCTGTTTTTT.

The chain couples TRBV6-5 to TRBJ2-1, with TRBD1 identical over 10 bases. Per germline, CDR1 MNHEY and CDR2 SVGAGI. With V trimmed by 4 bases and J by 6 bases, 6 bases remained unmatched. The CDR3 runs to 15 residues. CDR3 sequence (DNA): TGTGCCAGCAGTTGGGGGACAGGGGAGTTCAATGAGCAGTTCTTC. Its protein product is CASSWGTGEFNEQFF.